This entry lists 18 T cell receptor beta chains sequenced from one sample in a study of beta chain features in type 1 diabetes. Study results and caveats: The study found moderately but significantly shorter TCRB CDR3s in all four CD4+ subsets of Type 1 diabetes patients.

Reverse transcribing all isolated RNA meant expressed TCRB transcripts were sequenced. The protocol was immunoSEQ multiplex PCR, while the TCRdb copy is restricted to in-frame clones and leaves out a portion. The table has approximately 730,000 clones, 13% seen once. Their antigens are not known. Sequencing input: naive CD4+ T cells from blood. These receptors came from a man younger than 35 with type 1 diabetes.

This clone was recorded a few times. V gene TRBV2 combines with J gene TRBJ1-1; weak D call: TRBD1 (5 bases). Germline V gives CDR1 SNHLY, CDR2 FYNNEI. Between the trimmed V and J ends, which lost 6 bases and 4 bases, there was a span of 15 bases. The CDR3 has 14 residues. CDR3 amino acids: CASREAGGTTEAFF. As DNA, the CDR3 is TGTGCCAGCAGGGAGGCCGGGGGGACCACTGAAGCTTTCTTT.

The chain joins TRBV2 to TRBJ2-2; 11 positions match TRBD2. With 5 bases clipped from V and 2 bases from J, the junction kept 1 base outside the gene matches. The germline gives CDR1 SNHLY, CDR2 FYNNEI. This CDR3 has 15 amino acids. CDR3 region: CASSLAGGNTGELFF. The CDR3 region has the DNA TGTGCCAGCAGTCTAGCGGGGGGTAACACCGGGGAGCTGTTTTTT. The variable domain in full, with the rest retrieved from reference TRBV2 and TRBJ2-2, is EPEVTQTPSHQVTQMGQEVILRCVPISNHLYFYWYRQILGQKVEFLVSFYNNEISEKSEIFDDQFSVERPDGSNFTLKIRSTKLEDSAMYFCASSLAGGNTGELFFGEGSRLTVL.

The V call is TRBV13, the J call TRBJ1-2; TRBD1 might be the D (5 bases). Between the trimmed V and J ends, which lost 5 bases and 4 bases, there was a span of 11 bases. The CDR3 loop spans 13 amino acids. The germline gives CDR1 PRHDT, CDR2 FYEKMQ (reference sequence). The CDR3 sequence: CASSVLRGYGYTF. The CDR3, as DNA: TGTGCCAGCAGCGTGCTTAGGGGCTATGGCTACACCTTC.

The chain employs TRBV29-1 and TRBJ1-1; D possibly corresponds to TRBD1 (5 bases). V was clipped by 4 bases and J by 1 base, with 10 bases between them. Germline CDR1 SQVTM, CDR2 ANQGSEA. The CDR3 spans 13 residues. This chain's CDR3 is CSVGGAQNTEAFF. CDR3 in DNA: TGCAGCGTTGGCGGGGCGCAGAACACTGAAGCTTTCTTT. Filled out from reference TRBV29-1 and TRBJ1-1, the complete variable domain reads SAVISQKPSRDICQRGTSLTIQCQVDSQVTMMFWYRQQPGQSLTLIATANQGSEATYESGFVIDKFPISRPNLTFSTLTVSNMSPEDSSIYLCSVGGAQNTEAFFGQGTRLTVV.

This clone came up a few times. The chain combines TRBV28 with TRBJ2-5, with TRBD1 matching 7 bases. Germline assignment: CDR1 MDHEN and CDR2 SYDVKM. The CDR3 loop spans 12 amino acids. V lost 7 bases and J lost 3; bases outside the gene matches: 2. For the CDR3, the DNA is TGTGCCAGCACGGGACAGAAAGAGACCCAGTACTTC. This gives the protein CASTGQKETQYF.

The chain joins TRBV19 to TRBJ2-1; the match to TRBD2 covers 9 bases. The CDR3 sequence is 14 residues long. With V trimmed by 10 bases and J by 7 bases, 11 bases remained unmatched. Germline CDR1 reads LNHDA; CDR2 reads SQIVND (reference sequence). CDR3 sequence (DNA): TGTGCCACTACACCCCAGCGGGGGGTTAATGAGCAGTTCTTC. As protein: CATTPQRGVNEQFF.

This clone showed up just a few times. J is TRBJ2-1 and V is TRBV9; 10 bases align to TRBD2. CDR1 and CDR2 (germline): SGDLS, YYNGEE. J was trimmed by 0 bases and V by 1 base; bases with no gene match: 10. The CDR3 length is 19 residues. The CDR3 sequence is CASSVSLAGGLSSYNEQFF. The CDR3 bases are TGTGCCAGCAGCGTAAGCTTAGCGGGGGGCCTAAGCTCCTACAATGAGCAGTTCTTC.

This clone has only a few counts. This chain links TRBV10-3 with TRBJ1-5, with D perhaps matching TRBD1 (6 bases). CDR3 length: 17 residues. Trimming pared 1 base from V and 2 bases from J, leaving 15 bases between. The germline V gene encodes CDR1 ENHRY and CDR2 SYGVKD. The CDR3 DNA follows: TGTGCCATCAGTGAGTTATCGGCGGGGGGCGGCAATCAGCCCCAGCATTTT. It translates to CAISELSAGGGNQPQHF.

The chain's CDR3 is CAWGGRGEQYF. The DNA for the CDR3 is TGTGCCTGGGGCGGACGGGGCGAGCAGTACTTC. This chain joins TRBV30 and TRBJ2-7, with a tentative D call TRBD2 (5 bases). Per the germline V gene, CDR1 is GTSNPN and CDR2 is SVGIG (reference sequence). This CDR3 region has 11 residues. Trimming took 5 bases from V and 6 from J, leaving 11 bases between them.

This clone has more than one count but fewer than ten. The V gene is TRBV27, the J gene TRBJ1-1, with D perhaps matching TRBD1 (6 bases). The CDR3 contains 13 residues. CDR1 and CDR2 from the germline V gene are MNHEY and SMNVEV (reference sequence). V lost 3 bases to trimming and J lost 1 base, with 6 bases between them. CDR3 region: CASSLGANTEAFF. The CDR3 nucleotides are TGTGCCAGCAGTTTGGGGGCGAACACTGAAGCTTTCTTT.

Only a few counts were recorded for this clone. The chain recombines TRBV9 with TRBJ1-1; no clear D. The CDR3 sequence is 15 residues long. Germline CDR1 SGDLS, CDR2 YYNGEE. V lost 6 bases and J lost 2, with 17 bases in between. The CDR3: CASKPGIERNTEAFF. DNA for the CDR3: TGTGCCAGCAAACCGGGGATCGAACGAAACACTGAAGCTTTCTTT. The variable domain in full, with the rest retrieved from reference TRBV9 and TRBJ1-1, is DSGVTQTPKHLITATGQRVTLRCSPRSGDLSVYWYQQSLDQGLQFLIQYYNGEERAKGNILERFSAQQFPDLHSELNLSSLELGDSALYFCASKPGIERNTEAFFGQGTRLTVV.

This clone came up a few times. This chain links TRBV21-1 with TRBJ2-5; the table's D gene call, TRBD2, was not cross checked with the DNA. TRBV21-1 is classified as a pseudogene. The CDR3 consists of 15 residues. The CDR3 region is CASSKEKRGGETQYF. CDR3 nucleotide sequence: TGTGCCAGCAGCAAAGAGAAGCGGGGAGGAGAGACCCAGTACTTC.

This clone came up a few times. The genes are TRBV7-2 and TRBJ2-5; 7 bases are shared with TRBD1. The CDR3 consists of 14 residues. Germline values: CDR1 SGHTA, CDR2 FQGNSA. J gave up 2 bases and V 4 bases, and 4 bases lay outside the gene matches. The CDR3 sequence is CASSWGTVQETQYF. The CDR3 DNA follows: TGTGCCAGCAGCTGGGGGACAGTTCAAGAGACCCAGTACTTC.

Only a few counts were recorded for this clone. The chain recombines TRBV14 with TRBJ2-7, with D maybe TRBD2 (5 bases). The V gene's germline CDR1 is SGHDN and CDR2 FVKESK. V was clipped by 0 bases and J by 6 bases, with 9 bases between them. This CDR3 contains 13 residues. The CDR3 is CASSQERRTEQYF. As DNA, the CDR3 is TGTGCCAGCAGCCAAGAAAGGAGGACCGAGCAGTACTTC.

This chain uses TRBV18 with TRBJ2-5; the D is unclear. V lost 3 bases, J lost 5 bases, and 7 bases lay in between. This CDR3 spans 12 amino acids. Germline lookup yields CDR1 KGHSH and CDR2 LQKENI. The CDR3 loop reads CASSPGWETQYF. DNA for the CDR3: TGTGCCAGCTCACCCGGTTGGGAGACCCAGTACTTC.

The gene calls are TRBV4-1 and TRBJ1-5; D remains unclear. The CDR3 sequence is 15 residues long. V was trimmed by 6 bases and J by 1 base, leaving 13 bases between them. In germline, CDR1 is MGHRA, CDR2 YSYEKL. The CDR3 DNA sequence: TGCGCCAGCAGGGCGGGTCCCTTAAGCAATCAGCCCCAGCATTTT. This gives the protein CASRAGPLSNQPQHF.

CDR3 protein: CASRLAGANEQFF. In DNA form, the CDR3 reads TGCGCCAGCAGACTGGCGGGGGCCAATGAGCAGTTCTTC. V and J are TRBV5-1 and TRBJ2-1, with a weak D call TRBD2 (7 bases). The length of the CDR3 is 13 residues. CDR1 SGHRS and CDR2 YFSETQ come from the germline V gene. With 5 bases removed from V and 6 bases from J, the gap between germline ends came to 12 bases.

The chain has TRBV7-9 and TRBJ1-3, with D perhaps matching TRBD1 (5 bases). The CDR3 consists of 14 residues. Trimming stripped 6 bases from V and 0 bases from J, with 9 bases between. The germline gives CDR1 SEHNR, CDR2 FQNEAQ (reference sequence). The CDR3: CASRSGGSGNTIYF. CDR3 DNA: TGTGCCAGCAGGTCTGGGGGCTCTGGAAACACCATATATTTT.